The 25 T cell receptor beta chains below all came from one sample that was sequenced in a study of breast tumors, draining lymph nodes, adjacent tissues. Breast cancer patients provided tissue from their axillary draining lymph nodes. Using its own MiXCR run on the multiplex PCR reads, TCRdb lists one record per CDR3 protein. Among approximately 190,000 distinct CDR3 sequences listed, 31% were seen once. The sequenced sample was axillary lymph node tissue. The receptors come from a female donor with breast cancer. Some clones in this sample may be carry-over from other donors' samples.

A few counts support this clonotype. This sequence joins TRBV6-1 and TRBJ2-1; D ambiguous. CDR3 length equals 15 residues. V gave up 2 bases and J gave up 3 bases, with 11 bases separating them. Per the germline V gene, CDR1 is MNHNS and CDR2 is SASEGT. The chain's CDR3 is CASSELYTIYNEQFF. The CDR3 DNA is TGTGCCAGCAGTGAACTGTACACCATCTACAATGAGCAGTTCTTC.

CDR3 in amino acids: CASSVEWVGGDNSNYGYTF. In nucleotides, the CDR3 is TGTGCCAGCAGCGTTGAATGGGTGGGGGGAGACAATTCTAACTATGGCTACACCTTC. The genes are TRBV7-2 and TRBJ1-2, with D perhaps matching TRBD1 (5 bases). Trimming removed 5 bases at V and 0 bases at J, with 25 bases between. The germline V gene has CDR1 SGHTA and CDR2 FQGNSA. The CDR3 spans 19 residues.

Comment on this clonotype: A much bigger clone sits one base away, suggesting this may be a read error. The chain has TRBV5-4 and TRBJ2-2; 7 bases are shared with TRBD2. Germline V lookup: CDR1 SGHNT, CDR2 YYREEE (reference sequence). This CDR3 is built from 16 residues. Germline trimming cut 4 bases from V and 1 base from J; bases unmatched to any gene: 7. Here the CDR3 DNA reads TGTGCCAGCAGCACCGGGACTACCGGGAACACCGGGGAGCTGTTTTTT. It codes for CASSTGTTGNTGELFF.

This clonotype was detected many times. V is TRBV25-1 and J is TRBJ1-5; D gene uncertain. The germline V gene encodes CDR1 MGHDK and CDR2 SYGVNS. The CDR3 totals 17 residues. With 6 bases removed from V and 0 bases from J, the gap between germline ends came to 18 bases. The CDR3 reads CASSPPPYQHSNQPQHF. CDR3 sequence (DNA): TGTGCCAGCAGCCCCCCCCCTTACCAACATAGCAATCAGCCCCAGCATTTT.

This chain connects TRBV6-1 to TRBJ2-5, with 11 nucleotides matching TRBD1. Germline V gives CDR1 MNHNS, CDR2 SASEGT. J lost 5 bases, V lost 7 bases, and 12 bases had no gene match. This CDR3 has 16 amino acids. CDR3 region: CASNPRTGGGGETQYF. As DNA, the CDR3 is TGTGCCAGCAACCCCCGGACAGGGGGCGGAGGGGAGACCCAGTACTTC.

V usage is TRBV28 and J usage is TRBJ2-7, with 9 bases fitting TRBD2. This CDR3 spans 13 amino acids. CDR1 and CDR2 from the germline V gene are MDHEN and SYDVKM. V shed 8 bases and J 0 bases; nucleotides not matched to a gene: 2. The DNA of the CDR3 is TGTGCCAGCCTTAGCGGGGGCTCCTACGAGCAGTACTTC. It translates to CASLSGGSYEQYF. The variable domain in full, with the rest retrieved from reference TRBV28 and TRBJ2-7, is DVKVTQSSRYLVKRTGEKVFLECVQDMDHENMFWYRQDPGLGLRLIYFSYDVKMKEKGDIPEGYSVSREKKERFSLILESASTNQTSMYLCASLSGGSYEQYFGPGTRLTVT.

This rearrangement joins TRBV28 to TRBJ1-5; D remains unclear. V was shortened by 5 bases and J by 1 base, with 12 bases between the two germline ends. The CDR3 runs to 15 residues. Germline CDR1 reads MDHEN; CDR2 reads SYDVKM. The CDR3 sequence: CASSPVLGSNQPQHF. The CDR3 region has the DNA TGTGCCAGCAGTCCGGTTTTGGGGAGCAATCAGCCCCAGCATTTT.

In its sample, this clonotype was seen many times. This chain joins TRBV2 and TRBJ2-3; possible D gene TRBD2, 5 bases. The germline CDR1 and CDR2 sequences are SNHLY and FYNNEI. With 8 bases removed from V and 4 bases from J, the gap between germline ends came to 13 bases. The CDR3 has 13 residues. The CDR3 region has the DNA TGTGCCAGCGTCCTAGCCAACCCAGATACGCAGTATTTT. It yields the protein CASVLANPDTQYF. Full variable domain (outside the CDR3, taken from reference TRBV2 and TRBJ2-3): EPEVTQTPSHQVTQMGQEVILRCVPISNHLYFYWYRQILGQKVEFLVSFYNNEISEKSEIFDDQFSVERPDGSNFTLKIRSTKLEDSAMYFCASVLANPDTQYFGPGTRLTVL.

This clonotype was counted many times. The chain combines TRBV4-1 with TRBJ2-1; 10 bases agree with TRBD2. The CDR3 is 17 residues long. Unmatched junction bases numbered 6, after V lost 0 bases and J lost 4 bases. CDR1 MGHRA and CDR2 YSYEKL come from the germline V gene. CDR3 protein: CASSQDRWTSGYNEQFF. The DNA for the CDR3 is TGCGCCAGCAGCCAAGATCGATGGACTAGCGGATACAATGAGCAGTTCTTC.

This clonotype was detected many times. The V call is TRBV18, the J call TRBJ1-5; D remains unclear. There are 14 residues in the CDR3. In germline, CDR1 is KGHSH, CDR2 LQKENI. V was cut by 4 bases and J by 0 bases, with 7 bases left in between. CDR3 amino acids: CASSQGVSNQPQHF. In DNA, the CDR3 is TGTGCCAGCTCACAGGGTGTTAGCAATCAGCCCCAGCATTTT.

This clonotype was counted many times. The V and J genes are TRBV5-8 and TRBJ2-5; 11 bases fit TRBD2. The CDR3 is 19 residues long. The trim removed 3 bases at V and 0 bases at J, leaving 13 bases unmatched. Germline CDR1 is SGHTS and CDR2 is YDEGEE. The CDR3 DNA is TGTGCCAGCAGCTACCTCGGGACTAGCGGAGTGGGGTACCAAGAGACCCAGTACTTC. Its protein product is CASSYLGTSGVGYQETQYF. The full variable domain, with the rest looked up from reference TRBV5-8 and TRBJ2-5, is EAGVTQSPTHLIKTRGQQATLRCSPISGHTSVYWYQQALGLGLQFLLWYDEGEERNRGNFPPRFSGRQFPNYSSELNVNALELEDSALYLCASSYLGTSGVGYQETQYFGPGTRLLVL.

This clonotype came up many times. The J gene is TRBJ2-2, the V gene TRBV7-9; D possibly corresponds to TRBD1 (6 bases). Germline V gives CDR1 SEHNR, CDR2 FQNEAQ (reference sequence). This CDR3 is 17 amino acids long. V lost 5 bases and J lost 4, with 20 bases in between. CDR3: CASSPKSSRGPTGELFF. In nucleotides, the CDR3 is TGTGCCAGCAGCCCAAAATCGAGCAGGGGTCCCACCGGGGAGCTGTTTTTT. The complete variable domain, with remaining parts taken from reference TRBV7-9 and TRBJ2-2, reads DTGVSQNPRHKITKRGQNVTFRCDPISEHNRLYWYRQTLGQGPEFLTYFQNEAQLEKSRLLSDRFSAERPKGSFSTLEIQRTEQGDSAMYLCASSPKSSRGPTGELFFGEGSRLTVL.

The rearrangement links TRBV2 to TRBJ1-6; D perhaps matches TRBD1 (5 bases). V lost 1 base and J 9 bases, leaving 13 bases between the germline ends. From germline, CDR1 is SNHLY and CDR2 FYNNEI. The CDR3 is 15 residues long. CDR3 in DNA: TGTGCCAGCAGTGAAGAAGCAGGGATGGCTTCACCCCTCCACTTT. This codes for CASSEEAGMASPLHF. The whole variable domain, filled in from reference TRBV2 and TRBJ1-6, reads EPEVTQTPSHQVTQMGQEVILRCVPISNHLYFYWYRQILGQKVEFLVSFYNNEISEKSEIFDDQFSVERPDGSNFTLKIRSTKLEDSAMYFCASSEEAGMASPLHFGNGTRLTVT.

This clonotype was observed a single time. Being one base from a much bigger clone, this may be a read error. The chain recombines TRBV6-1 with TRBJ1-6, with D maybe TRBD1 (6 bases). V shed 8 bases and J shed 7 bases, with 18 bases lying between them. The CDR3 sequence is 15 residues long. Germline V gives CDR1 MNHNS, CDR2 SASEGT. The CDR3 protein is CASRLTGAPNSPLHF. CDR3 nucleotides: TGTGCCAGCCGCCTGACAGGAGCCCCGAATTCACCCCTCCACTTT.

There are many counts of this clonotype. J is TRBJ2-7 and V is TRBV12-3 or TRBV12-4; maybe TRBD1 (6 bases). The germline V and J ends were trimmed by 5 bases and 5 bases, with 19 bases remaining between them. The CDR3 consists of 15 residues. This CDR3 is CASSKAGTIPHEQYF. The CDR3 nucleotides are TGTGCCAGCAGTAAAGCCGGGACAATCCCCCACGAGCAGTACTTC.

This clonotype was picked up many times. The rearrangement joins TRBV5-1 to TRBJ1-4; no reliable D call. This CDR3 region has 15 residues. Trimming took off 2 bases at V and 4 bases at J, with 12 bases between the two ends. The germline CDR1 and CDR2 sequences are SGHRS and YFSETQ. The CDR3 DNA reads TGCGCCAGCAGCTTCCTGGGTGGGAGTAATGAAAAACTGTTTTTT. It yields the protein CASSFLGGSNEKLFF.

This clonotype was found many times. This chain uses TRBV5-1 with TRBJ2-3, with 10 bases that match TRBD1. There are 15 residues in the CDR3. The germline V gene has CDR1 SGHRS and CDR2 YFSETQ. V was clipped by 2 bases and J by 4 bases; unmatched bases: 4. As DNA, the CDR3 is TGCGCCAGCAGCTTAGGGACAGGGGCTCCAGATACGCAGTATTTT. Its protein product is CASSLGTGAPDTQYF. The entire variable domain, with the rest obtained from reference TRBV5-1 and TRBJ2-3, is as follows: KAGVTQTPRYLIKTRGQQVTLSCSPISGHRSVSWYQQTPGQGLQFLFEYFSETQRNKGNFPGRFSGRQFSNSRSEMNVSTLELGDSALYLCASSLGTGAPDTQYFGPGTRLTVL.

A remark on this clonotype: Relative to the germline gene, one junction end is altered; a read error may explain this. V gene TRBV18 combines with J gene TRBJ1-6; 7 bases agree with TRBD1. The CDR3 sequence is 14 residues long. Looked up from germline, CDR1 is KGHSH and CDR2 is LQKENI. CDR3 protein: CVSHLTGSNSPLHF. CDR3 in DNA: TGCGTCAGCCACCTGACAGGGTCCAATTCACCCCTCCACTTT.

This clonotype was counted at least ten times. This chain links TRBV12-3 or TRBV12-4 with TRBJ1-2, with a possible D match to TRBD1 (6 bases). Deletions cut 5 bases from V and 7 bases from J, with 17 bases between. The CDR3 has 14 amino acids. The CDR3 coding sequence is TGTGCCAGCAGTCCCATCGGACAGTTCTCTGGCTACACCTTC. Residues: CASSPIGQFSGYTF.

This clonotype was picked up many times. This sequence joins TRBV9 and TRBJ2-7, with D possibly being TRBD2 (5 bases). In germline, CDR1 is SGDLS, CDR2 YYNGEE. The CDR3 spans 17 residues. Trimming took off 0 bases at V and 6 bases at J, with 22 bases between the two ends. The CDR3 DNA reads TGTGCCAGCAGCGTAGCTCCGGACCCCACTAGGGCCGGCGAGCAGTACTTC. As protein: CASSVAPDPTRAGEQYF. The variable domain in full, with the rest retrieved from reference TRBV9 and TRBJ2-7, is DSGVTQTPKHLITATGQRVTLRCSPRSGDLSVYWYQQSLDQGLQFLIQYYNGEERAKGNILERFSAQQFPDLHSELNLSSLELGDSALYFCASSVAPDPTRAGEQYFGPGTRLTVT.

To note about this clonotype: A read error may explain this, as a much larger clone is one base away. The rearrangement links TRBV6-1 to TRBJ2-1; D is undetermined. CDR3 size: 14 residues. Germline assignment: CDR1 MNHNS and CDR2 SASEGT. V was cut by 7 bases and J by 0 bases, with 10 bases left in between. The CDR3 here is CASNPYGSYNEQFF. CDR3 nucleotides: TGTGCCAGCAATCCTTACGGCTCCTACAATGAGCAGTTCTTC.

This clonotype has more than one count but fewer than ten. The chain joins TRBV19 to TRBJ1-1; D not resolved. Germline CDR1 reads LNHDA; CDR2 reads SQIVND (reference sequence). The CDR3 length is 13 residues. The ends were cut back, 3 bases at V and 1 base at J, with 6 bases in the middle. The CDR3 nucleotides read TGTGCCAGTAGTATCCGGGAGAACACTGAAGCTTTCTTT. Amino acids: CASSIRENTEAFF.

This clonotype was counted at least ten times. V usage is TRBV20-1 and J usage is TRBJ2-3; D may be TRBD2 (6 bases). This CDR3 region has 15 residues. Looked up from germline, CDR1 is DFQATT and CDR2 is SNEGSKA (reference sequence). Between the trimmed V and J ends, which lost 3 bases and 5 bases, there was a span of 18 bases. The CDR3 DNA follows: TGCAGTGCTAGCCTACTAGCATCGGGCGAAGATACGCAGTATTTT. Translated, it gives CSASLLASGEDTQYF.

With regard to this clonotype: Since a much larger clone is just one base distant, this may be a read error. The chain uses TRBV20-1 and TRBJ2-1; D possibly corresponds to TRBD2 (5 bases). The CDR3 is 15 amino acids. The V end was cut by 0 bases, the J end by 6 bases, with 15 bases between. The germline CDR1 and CDR2 sequences are DFQATT and SNEGSKA (reference sequence). CDR3 DNA: TGCAGTGCTAGAGATCCGAGGGTGTCGGTCAATGAGCAGTTCTTC. Translation gives CSARDPRVSVNEQFF.

The CDR3 region is CTPALGTGELFF. In DNA, the CDR3 is TGCACCCCTGCCTTGGGGACCGGGGAGCTGTTTTTT. The chain employs TRBV29-1 and TRBJ2-2; D is uncertain. The germline gives CDR1 SQVTM, CDR2 ANQGSEA. This CDR3 is built from 12 residues.